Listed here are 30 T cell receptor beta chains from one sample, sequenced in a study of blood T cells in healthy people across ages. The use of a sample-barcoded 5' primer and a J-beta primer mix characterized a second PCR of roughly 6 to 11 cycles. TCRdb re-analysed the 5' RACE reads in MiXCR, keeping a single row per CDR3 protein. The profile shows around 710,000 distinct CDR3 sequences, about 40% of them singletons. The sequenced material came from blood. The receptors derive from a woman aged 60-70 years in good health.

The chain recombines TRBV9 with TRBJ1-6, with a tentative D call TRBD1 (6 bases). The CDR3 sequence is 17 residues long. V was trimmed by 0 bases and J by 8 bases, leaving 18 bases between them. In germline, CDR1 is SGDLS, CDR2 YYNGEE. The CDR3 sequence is CASSVAKSVQGHSPLHF. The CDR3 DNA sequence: TGTGCCAGCAGCGTAGCTAAGAGCGTCCAGGGGCATTCACCCCTCCACTTT.

The CDR3 bases are TGTGCCAGCTCTCAACGGCCAGCGAACACTGAAGCTTTCTTT. It is translated as CASSQRPANTEAFF. The V and J genes are TRBV11-2 and TRBJ1-1; D unclear. The germline V gene encodes CDR1 SGHAT and CDR2 FQNNGV. The CDR3 runs to 14 residues. Trimming removed 8 bases at V and 1 base at J, with 14 bases between.

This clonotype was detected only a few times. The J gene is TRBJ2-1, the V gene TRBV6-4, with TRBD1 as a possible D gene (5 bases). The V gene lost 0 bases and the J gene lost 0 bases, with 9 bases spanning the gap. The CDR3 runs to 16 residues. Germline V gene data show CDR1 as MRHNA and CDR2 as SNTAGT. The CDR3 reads CASSDSRQGSYNEQFF. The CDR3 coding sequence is TGTGCCAGCAGTGACTCTCGGCAGGGCTCCTACAATGAGCAGTTCTTC.

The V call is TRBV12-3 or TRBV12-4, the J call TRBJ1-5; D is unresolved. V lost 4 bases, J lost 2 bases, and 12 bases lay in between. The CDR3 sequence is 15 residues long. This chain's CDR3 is CASSSGFYGNQPQHF. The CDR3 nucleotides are TGTGCCAGCAGTTCGGGGTTCTATGGCAATCAGCCCCAGCATTTT.

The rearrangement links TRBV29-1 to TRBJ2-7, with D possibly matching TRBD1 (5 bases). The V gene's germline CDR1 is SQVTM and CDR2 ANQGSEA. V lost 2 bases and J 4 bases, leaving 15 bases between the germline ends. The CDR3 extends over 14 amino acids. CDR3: CSVEMGQGGYEQYF. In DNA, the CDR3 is TGCAGCGTTGAAATGGGCCAGGGTGGGTACGAGCAGTACTTC.

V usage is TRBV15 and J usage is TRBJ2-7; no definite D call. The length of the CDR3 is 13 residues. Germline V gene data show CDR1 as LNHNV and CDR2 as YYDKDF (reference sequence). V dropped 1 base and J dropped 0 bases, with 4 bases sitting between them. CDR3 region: CATSRGYSYEQYF. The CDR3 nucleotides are TGTGCCACCAGCAGAGGGTACTCCTACGAGCAGTACTTC.

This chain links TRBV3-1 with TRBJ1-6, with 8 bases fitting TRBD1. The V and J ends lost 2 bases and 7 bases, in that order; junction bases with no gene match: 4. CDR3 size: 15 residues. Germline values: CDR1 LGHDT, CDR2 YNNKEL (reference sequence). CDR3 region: CASSQRSGGNSPLHF. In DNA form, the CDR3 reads TGTGCCAGCAGCCAACGGTCAGGGGGCAATTCACCCCTCCACTTT.

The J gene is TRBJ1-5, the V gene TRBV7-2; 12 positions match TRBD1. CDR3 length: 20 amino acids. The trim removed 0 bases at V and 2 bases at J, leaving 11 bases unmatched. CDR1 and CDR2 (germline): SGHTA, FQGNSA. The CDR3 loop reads CASSLATGTGGVSGNQPQHF. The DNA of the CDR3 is TGTGCCAGCAGCTTAGCAACCGGGACAGGGGGCGTGAGTGGCAATCAGCCCCAGCATTTT. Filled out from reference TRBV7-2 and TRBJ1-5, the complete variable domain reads GAGVSQSPSNKVTEKGKDVELRCDPISGHTALYWYRQSLGQGLEFLIYFQGNSAPDKSGLPSDRFSAERTGGSVSTLTIQRTQQEDSAVYLCASSLATGTGGVSGNQPQHFGDGTRLSIL.

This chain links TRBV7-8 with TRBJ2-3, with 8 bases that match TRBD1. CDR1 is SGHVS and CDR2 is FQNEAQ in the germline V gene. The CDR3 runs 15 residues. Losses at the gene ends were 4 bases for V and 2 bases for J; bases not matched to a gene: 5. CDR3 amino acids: CASSWDRSITDTQYF. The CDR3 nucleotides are TGTGCCAGCAGCTGGGACAGGAGTATCACAGATACGCAGTATTTT.

DNA of the CDR3: TGCAGTGCTAGGACAGGGGGTGGGCAGCCCCAGCATTTT. Translated, it gives CSARTGGGQPQHF. V is TRBV20-1 and J is TRBJ1-5, with 9 bases identical to TRBD1. J lost 7 bases, V lost 3 bases, and 4 bases had no gene match. CDR3 length: 13 residues. Per the germline V gene, CDR1 is DFQATT and CDR2 is SNEGSKA (reference sequence).

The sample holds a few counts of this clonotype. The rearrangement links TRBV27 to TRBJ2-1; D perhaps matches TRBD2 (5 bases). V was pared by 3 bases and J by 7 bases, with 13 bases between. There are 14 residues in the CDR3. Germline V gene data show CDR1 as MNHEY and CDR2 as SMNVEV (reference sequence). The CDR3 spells CASSFSRGWNEQFF. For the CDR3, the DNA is TGTGCCAGCAGTTTTTCGAGAGGGTGGAATGAGCAGTTCTTC.

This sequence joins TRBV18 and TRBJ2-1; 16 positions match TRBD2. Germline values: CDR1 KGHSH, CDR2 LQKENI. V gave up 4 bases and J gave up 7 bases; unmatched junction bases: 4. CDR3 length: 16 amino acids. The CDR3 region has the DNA TGTGCCAGCTCACGCTCGGGACTAGCGGGAGGGAATGAGCAGTTCTTC. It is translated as CASSRSGLAGGNEQFF.

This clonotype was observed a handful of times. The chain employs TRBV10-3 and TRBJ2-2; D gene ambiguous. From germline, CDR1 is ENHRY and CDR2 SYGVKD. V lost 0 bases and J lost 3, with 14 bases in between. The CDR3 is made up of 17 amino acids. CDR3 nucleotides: TGTGCCATCAGTGAGTCGGGCAGCCTTGCGGACACCGGGGAGCTGTTTTTT. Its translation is CAISESGSLADTGELFF.

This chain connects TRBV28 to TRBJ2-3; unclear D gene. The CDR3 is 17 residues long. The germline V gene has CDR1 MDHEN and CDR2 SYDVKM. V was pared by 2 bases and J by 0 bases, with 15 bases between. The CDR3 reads CASSLARAGESTDTQYF. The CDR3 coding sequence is TGTGCCAGCAGTTTAGCCCGGGCAGGTGAAAGCACAGATACGCAGTATTTT.

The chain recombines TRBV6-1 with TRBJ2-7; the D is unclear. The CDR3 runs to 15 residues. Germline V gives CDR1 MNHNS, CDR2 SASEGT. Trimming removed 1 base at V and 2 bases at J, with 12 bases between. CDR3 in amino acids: CASSEGPQIPYEQYF. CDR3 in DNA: TGTGCCAGCAGTGAAGGTCCACAGATCCCCTACGAGCAGTACTTC.

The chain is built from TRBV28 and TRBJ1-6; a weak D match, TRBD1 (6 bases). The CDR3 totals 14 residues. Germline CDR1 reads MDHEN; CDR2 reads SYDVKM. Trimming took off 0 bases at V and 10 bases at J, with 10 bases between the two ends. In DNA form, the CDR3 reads TGTGCCAGCAGTTTATGGGGGGGCGACTCACCCCTCCACTTT. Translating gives CASSLWGGDSPLHF.

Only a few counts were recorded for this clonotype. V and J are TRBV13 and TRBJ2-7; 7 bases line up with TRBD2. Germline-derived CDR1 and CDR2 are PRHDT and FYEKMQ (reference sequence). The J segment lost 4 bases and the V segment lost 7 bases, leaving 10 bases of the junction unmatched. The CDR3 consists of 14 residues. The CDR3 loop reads CASTGASGSYEQYF. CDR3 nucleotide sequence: TGTGCCAGCACTGGGGCTAGCGGTTCTTACGAGCAGTACTTC.

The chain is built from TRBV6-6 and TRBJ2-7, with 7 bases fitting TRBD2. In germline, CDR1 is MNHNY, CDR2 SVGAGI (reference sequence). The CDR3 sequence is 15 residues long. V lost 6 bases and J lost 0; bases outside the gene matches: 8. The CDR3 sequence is CASSPPGGGSYEQYF. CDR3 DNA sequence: TGTGCCAGCAGCCCCCCGGGGGGAGGCTCCTACGAGCAGTACTTC.

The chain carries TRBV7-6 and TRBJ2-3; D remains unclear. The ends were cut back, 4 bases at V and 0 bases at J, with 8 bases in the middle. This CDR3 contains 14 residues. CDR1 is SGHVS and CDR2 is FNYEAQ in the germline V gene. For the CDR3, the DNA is TGTGCCAGCAGCTCCAGGATTAGCACAGATACGCAGTATTTT. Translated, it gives CASSSRISTDTQYF.

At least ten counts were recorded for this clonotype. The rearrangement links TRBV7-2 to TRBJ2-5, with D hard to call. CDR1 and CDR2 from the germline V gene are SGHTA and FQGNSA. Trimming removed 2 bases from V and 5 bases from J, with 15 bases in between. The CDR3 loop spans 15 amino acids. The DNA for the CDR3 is TGTGCCAGCAGCTTATTTGTAGGGATGGGGGAGACCCAGTACTTC. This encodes CASSLFVGMGETQYF. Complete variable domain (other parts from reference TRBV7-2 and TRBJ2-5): GAGVSQSPSNKVTEKGKDVELRCDPISGHTALYWYRQSLGQGLEFLIYFQGNSAPDKSGLPSDRFSAERTGGSVSTLTIQRTQQEDSAVYLCASSLFVGMGETQYFGPGTRLLVL.

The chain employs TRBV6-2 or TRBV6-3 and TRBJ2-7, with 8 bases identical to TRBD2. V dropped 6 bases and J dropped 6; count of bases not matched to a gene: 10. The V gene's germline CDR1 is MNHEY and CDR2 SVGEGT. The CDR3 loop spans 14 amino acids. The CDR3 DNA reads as TGTGCCAGCAGAAAACGAGCGGGAGAAAGCGAGCAGTACTTC. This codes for CASRKRAGESEQYF.

The CDR3 DNA sequence: TGTGCCAGCAGTTACCGGGGATACAGGGGTAGCACAGATACGCAGTATTTT. It yields the protein CASSYRGYRGSTDTQYF. V gene TRBV6-5 combines with J gene TRBJ2-3; 7 bases fit TRBD1. The CDR3 is 17 residues long. Germline CDR1 is MNHEY and CDR2 is SVGAGI. V dropped 2 bases and J dropped 0; count of bases not matched to a gene: 8.

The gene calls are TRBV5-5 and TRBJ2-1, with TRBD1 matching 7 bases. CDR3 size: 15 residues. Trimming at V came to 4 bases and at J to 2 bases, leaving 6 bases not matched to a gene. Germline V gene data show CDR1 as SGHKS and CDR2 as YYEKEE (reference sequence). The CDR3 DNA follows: TGTGCCAGCAGCACCTCGACAGGGACCTACAATGAGCAGTTCTTC. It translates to CASSTSTGTYNEQFF.

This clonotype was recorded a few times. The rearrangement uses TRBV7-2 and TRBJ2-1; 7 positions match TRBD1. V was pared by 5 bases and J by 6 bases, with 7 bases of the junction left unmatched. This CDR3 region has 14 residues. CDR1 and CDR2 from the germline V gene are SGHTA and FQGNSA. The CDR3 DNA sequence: TGTGCCAGCAGCCTCCGGGACAGCCCCAATGAGCAGTTCTTC. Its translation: CASSLRDSPNEQFF. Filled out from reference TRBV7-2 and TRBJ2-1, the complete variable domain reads GAGVSQSPSNKVTEKGKDVELRCDPISGHTALYWYRQSLGQGLEFLIYFQGNSAPDKSGLPSDRFSAERTGGSVSTLTIQRTQQEDSAVYLCASSLRDSPNEQFFGPGTRLTVL.

The CDR3 DNA reads as TGTGCCAGCAGCTTATTCGGGACAGGGGAGTCGGAGACCCAGTACTTC. This codes for CASSLFGTGESETQYF. The chain uses TRBV7-9 and TRBJ2-5; 10 nucleotides agree with TRBD1. Germline V gene data show CDR1 as SEHNR and CDR2 as FQNEAQ (reference sequence). V lost 2 bases and J lost 5; bases outside the gene matches: 8. The CDR3 is made up of 16 amino acids.

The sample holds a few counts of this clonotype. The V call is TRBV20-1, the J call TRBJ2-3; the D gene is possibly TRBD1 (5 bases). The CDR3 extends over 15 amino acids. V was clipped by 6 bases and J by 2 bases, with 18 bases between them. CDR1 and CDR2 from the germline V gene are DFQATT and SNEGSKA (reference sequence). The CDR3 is CSATQRQTFTDTQYF. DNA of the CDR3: TGCAGTGCCACCCAGCGACAGACCTTCACAGATACGCAGTATTTT.

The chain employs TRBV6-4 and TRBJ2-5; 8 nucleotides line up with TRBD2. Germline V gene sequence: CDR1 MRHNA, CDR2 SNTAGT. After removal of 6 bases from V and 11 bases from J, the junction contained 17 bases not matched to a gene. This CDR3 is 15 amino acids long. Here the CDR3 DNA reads TGTGCCAGCAGCGATGGGACTAGTCTCTACAATGAGCAGTACTTC. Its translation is CASSDGTSLYNEQYF.

CDR3 region: CASSFGTLYERYF. The CDR3 DNA reads as TGTGCCAGCAGTTTTGGAACACTCTACGAGCGGTACTTC. This chain links TRBV6-2 or TRBV6-3 with TRBJ2-4; D call uncertain. The V end lost 4 bases, the J end lost 15 bases, and 19 bases lay between the germline ends. The CDR3 runs to 13 residues. Germline values: CDR1 MNHEY, CDR2 SVGEGT.

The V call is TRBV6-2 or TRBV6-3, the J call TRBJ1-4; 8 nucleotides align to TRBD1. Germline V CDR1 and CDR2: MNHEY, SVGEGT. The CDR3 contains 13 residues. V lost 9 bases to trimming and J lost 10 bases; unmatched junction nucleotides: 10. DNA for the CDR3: TGTGCCAGGCGAACCGGACAGGGAGGAAAACTGTTTTTT. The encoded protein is CARRTGQGGKLFF.

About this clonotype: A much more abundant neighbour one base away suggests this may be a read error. This CDR3 is CASSPGVAGENEQYF. The CDR3 DNA is TGTGCCAGCAGTCCCGGGGTAGCGGGGGAGAATGAGCAGTACTTC. The chain is built from TRBV27 and TRBJ2-5, with 9 nucleotides matching TRBD2. The CDR3 has 15 amino acids. V lost 5 bases, J lost 11 bases, and 15 bases stayed unmatched. Germline V lookup: CDR1 MNHEY, CDR2 SMNVEV (reference sequence).